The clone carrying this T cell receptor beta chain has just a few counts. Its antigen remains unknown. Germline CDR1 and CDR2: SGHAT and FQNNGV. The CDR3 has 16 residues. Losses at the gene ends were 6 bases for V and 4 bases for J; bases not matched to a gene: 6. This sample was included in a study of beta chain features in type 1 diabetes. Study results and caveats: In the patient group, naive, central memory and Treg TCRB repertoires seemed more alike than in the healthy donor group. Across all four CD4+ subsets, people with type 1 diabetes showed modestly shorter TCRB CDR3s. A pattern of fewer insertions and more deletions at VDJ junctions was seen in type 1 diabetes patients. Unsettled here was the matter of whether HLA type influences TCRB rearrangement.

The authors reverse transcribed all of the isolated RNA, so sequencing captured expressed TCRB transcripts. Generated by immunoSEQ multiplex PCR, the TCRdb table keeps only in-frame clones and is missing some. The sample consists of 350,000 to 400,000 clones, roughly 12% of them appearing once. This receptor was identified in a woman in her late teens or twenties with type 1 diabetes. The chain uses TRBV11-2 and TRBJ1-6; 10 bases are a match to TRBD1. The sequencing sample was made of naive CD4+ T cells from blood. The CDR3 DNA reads TGTGCCAGCAGAACGGGACAGGGGACTTATAATTCACCCCTCCACTTT. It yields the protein CASRTGQGTYNSPLHF. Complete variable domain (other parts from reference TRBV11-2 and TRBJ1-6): EAGVAQSPRYKIIEKRQSVAFWCNPISGHATLYWYQQILGQGPKLLIQFQNNGVVDDSQLPKDRFSAERLKGVDSTLKIQPAKLEDSAVYLCASRTGQGTYNSPLHFGNGTRLTVT.